The clone carrying this T cell receptor beta chain was detected many times. The template used for profiling TCR beta VDJ and CDR3 was genomic DNA. Each CDR3 protein gets one entry after TCRdb re-called the reads with MiXCR. The profile shows about 250,000 distinct CDR3 sequences, around 45% of them singletons. The record originates from a study of CD8+CD57+ T cells in acquired aplastic anemia. The patients chosen for sequencing had shown expansion of CD8+CD57+ cells (detected by flow cytometry). At the time of blood sampling, patients had not yet received any therapy. Germline values: CDR1 SGHDT, CDR2 YYEEEE. CDR3 length equals 15 residues. Between the trimmed V and J ends, which lost 4 bases and 5 bases, there was a span of 19 bases.

Sequenced input: sorted CD4+, CD8+, or CD8+CD57+ T cells (not recorded which) from PBMCs. V is TRBV5-6 and J is TRBJ2-7; the D gene is possibly TRBD2 (5 bases). This TCR came from a human donor with aplastic anemia. The CDR3 region has the DNA TGTGCCAGCAGCCAAAGGACGGGAAACCCTAACGAGCAGTACTTC. It translates to CASSQRTGNPNEQYF.